This T cell receptor beta chain emerged from a study of response to subunit inactivated influenza vaccine. Of note for this clonotype: Its antigen is undetermined.

Germline CDR1 MDHEN, CDR2 SYDVKM. The CDR3 totals 12 residues. The V end lost 5 bases, the J end lost 8 bases, and 12 bases lay between the germline ends. General study points: Authors suggested each seasonal influenza vaccination recruits few new T cells.

TCRdb reanalysed the RT-PCR reads using MiXCR and keeps one entry per CDR3 protein. The sample consists of around 570,000 distinct CDR3 sequences, 6% to 9% of them appearing once. This chain joins TRBV28 and TRBJ1-2, with D hard to call. The sequence came from a man between 50 and 70 years old who received an inactivated influenza vaccine. The sequencing here drew on PBMCs from blood, taken less than 30 months after vaccination. The CDR3 reads CASSREGMGYTF. The CDR3 DNA sequence: TGTGCCAGCAGTCGGGAGGGTATGGGCTACACCTTC.